These 18 T cell receptor beta chains originate from one sample sequenced in a study of beta chain features in type 1 diabetes. The investigators reverse transcribed all of the isolated RNA, so they sequenced expressed TCRB transcripts. Produced via immunoSEQ multiplex PCR; TCRdb's table is partial and in-frame only. The sample records fewer than 900,000 clones, about a sixth being singletons. The source material was naive CD4+ T cells from blood. Receptors were obtained from a woman between 18 and 30 years old in good health.

The rearrangement joins TRBV6-5 to TRBJ1-3; D is perhaps TRBD1 (6 bases). The CDR3 is made up of 13 amino acids. Germline V gene sequence: CDR1 MNHEY, CDR2 SVGAGI. The V gene lost 10 bases and the J gene lost 0 bases, with 10 bases spanning the gap. The CDR3 DNA sequence: TGTGCCACGCAGGGGTCCTCTGGAAACACCATATATTTT. Residues: CATQGSSGNTIYF.

The CDR3 loop reads CASRIGTSSSGYTF. The CDR3 DNA is TGTGCCAGCAGAATAGGGACTTCGAGCTCTGGCTACACCTTC. The chain carries TRBV6-5 and TRBJ1-2; D perhaps matches TRBD1 (5 bases). This CDR3 is built from 14 residues. CDR1 is MNHEY, CDR2 SVGAGI, per germline. The V end lost 6 bases, the J end lost 7 bases, and 18 bases lay between the germline ends.

The chain joins TRBV18 to TRBJ2-1, with 12 bases lining up with TRBD2. CDR3 size: 16 residues. The V gene end was trimmed by 3 bases and the J gene end by 2 bases; junction bases not matched to a gene: 2. Germline values: CDR1 KGHSH, CDR2 LQKENI. This chain's CDR3 is CASSPRLAGAYNEQFF. The CDR3 coding sequence is TGTGCCAGCTCACCGAGACTAGCGGGAGCCTACAATGAGCAGTTCTTC.

This clone was seen a handful of times. The chain uses TRBV7-2 and TRBJ2-2; 8 positions match TRBD1. The germline V gene has CDR1 SGHTA and CDR2 FQGNSA. The CDR3 spans 16 residues. J was trimmed by 3 bases and V by 5 bases; bases with no gene match: 8. The CDR3 DNA sequence: TGTGCCAGCAGCCCCCGACAGGGGACGTACACCGGGGAGCTGTTTTTT. Translation: CASSPRQGTYTGELFF.

As regards this clone: The same CDR3 arises from other DNA sequences in this sample as well. The genes are TRBV5-1 and TRBJ2-1; D is ambiguous. This CDR3 is 13 amino acids long. Germline V gene data show CDR1 as SGHRS and CDR2 as YFSETQ. Deletions cut 0 bases from V and 3 bases from J, with 4 bases between. CDR3 amino acids: CASSLDSYNEQFF. The CDR3 DNA reads as TGCGCCAGCAGCTTGGACAGCTACAATGAGCAGTTCTTC.

This clone was seen more than once but under ten times. The chain has TRBV27 and TRBJ2-1; no firm D call. V was clipped by 5 bases and J by 9 bases, with 11 bases between them. The length of the CDR3 is 12 residues. From germline, CDR1 is MNHEY and CDR2 SMNVEV (reference sequence). For the CDR3, the DNA is TGTGCCAGCAGTCCCACCGGGTTTGAGCAGTTCTTC. This sequence encodes CASSPTGFEQFF.

This clone turned up a few times. The V call is TRBV20-1, the J call TRBJ2-5, with unresolved D. With 5 bases removed from V and 3 bases from J, the gap between germline ends came to 7 bases. There are 11 residues in the CDR3. Germline CDR1 reads DFQATT; CDR2 reads SNEGSKA (reference sequence). For the CDR3, the DNA is TGCAGTGCTGTTCTAAAAGAGACCCAGTACTTC. Encoded protein: CSAVLKETQYF.

The chain has TRBV6-6 and TRBJ2-7; D is possibly TRBD1 or TRBD2 (5 bases each). The CDR3 runs to 16 residues. Germline loops: CDR1 MNHNY, CDR2 SVGAGI (reference sequence). V was clipped by 5 bases and J by 5 bases, with 22 bases between them. DNA of the CDR3: TGTGCCAGCAGTAATTCGGGACGCCGACGGGGTGACGAGCAGTACTTC. As protein: CASSNSGRRRGDEQYF.

The CDR3 DNA reads as TGTGCCAGCAGCGAAGGGGGCTCTGGGGCCAACGTCCTGACTTTC. Its translation is CASSEGGSGANVLTF. V is TRBV11-2 and J is TRBJ2-6; possible D gene TRBD1, 6 bases. Looked up from germline, CDR1 is SGHAT and CDR2 is FQNNGV. Trimming removed 5 bases from V and 0 bases from J, with 8 bases in between. CDR3 length: 15 amino acids. Full variable domain (remainder filled in from reference TRBV11-2 and TRBJ2-6): EAGVAQSPRYKIIEKRQSVAFWCNPISGHATLYWYQQILGQGPKLLIQFQNNGVVDDSQLPKDRFSAERLKGVDSTLKIQPAKLEDSAVYLCASSEGGSGANVLTFGAGSRLTVL.

The V call is TRBV15, the J call TRBJ1-1, with D uncertain. Germline CDR1 reads LNHNV; CDR2 reads YYDKDF (reference sequence). There are 16 residues in the CDR3. V was shortened by 1 base and J by 3 bases, with 15 bases between the two germline ends. The CDR3 loop is CATSRGRAGGDTEAFF. The CDR3 DNA sequence: TGTGCCACCAGCAGAGGGAGGGCGGGCGGAGACACTGAAGCTTTCTTT. The variable domain in full, completed from reference TRBV15 and TRBJ1-1, reads DAMVIQNPRYQVTQFGKPVTLSCSQTLNHNVMYWYQQKSSQAPKLLFHYYDKDFNNEADTPDNFQSRRPNTSFCFLDIRSPGLGDTAMYLCATSRGRAGGDTEAFFGQGTRLTVV.

The chain carries TRBV7-2 and TRBJ1-5; 7 bases are a match to TRBD1. The V gene end was trimmed by 4 bases and the J gene end by 7 bases; junction bases not matched to a gene: 13. This CDR3 region has 16 residues. Germline V gene data show CDR1 as SGHTA and CDR2 as FQGNSA. CDR3 region: CASSSGGGGKRQPQHF. The CDR3 DNA sequence: TGTGCCAGCAGCTCCGGGGGAGGGGGCAAGAGGCAGCCCCAGCATTTT.

The chain carries TRBV19 and TRBJ1-1, with a weak D call TRBD1 (6 bases). V lost 4 bases to trimming and J lost 9 bases, with 12 bases between them. The CDR3 is 12 residues long. CDR1 and CDR2 (germline): LNHDA, SQIVND (reference sequence). CDR3 region: CASSKDRLQAFF. CDR3 DNA: TGTGCCAGTAGTAAGGACAGACTTCAAGCTTTCTTT.

V gene TRBV9 combines with J gene TRBJ2-3; no firm D call. This CDR3 has 14 amino acids. CDR1 SGDLS and CDR2 YYNGEE come from the germline V gene. V lost 0 bases and J lost 2, with 7 bases in between. The CDR3 loop is CASSVAQTTDTQYF. CDR3 DNA: TGTGCCAGCAGCGTAGCCCAGACCACAGATACGCAGTATTTT.

The rearrangement links TRBV6-6 to TRBJ1-4; weak D call: TRBD1 (5 bases). With 7 bases removed from V and 4 bases from J, the gap between germline ends came to 16 bases. The CDR3 covers 15 residues. Germline CDR1 reads MNHNY; CDR2 reads SVGAGI (reference sequence). CDR3: CASNSVGQGNEKLFF. CDR3 nucleotides: TGTGCCAGCAATTCGGTAGGGCAGGGTAATGAAAAACTGTTTTTT.

This clone was seen more than once but under ten times. The chain is built from TRBV7-8 and TRBJ2-3, with a possible D match to TRBD2 (5 bases). Per germline, CDR1 SGHVS and CDR2 FQNEAQ. The CDR3 runs 13 residues. V lost 3 bases to trimming and J lost 6 bases, with 10 bases between them. CDR3 nucleotides: TGTGCCAGCAGCTTCATTAGGGAGGATACGCAGTATTTT. Protein product: CASSFIREDTQYF. Using reference TRBV7-8 and TRBJ2-3 for the parts outside the CDR3, the full variable domain is GAGVSQSPRYKVAKRGQDVALRCDPISGHVSLFWYQQALGQGPEFLTYFQNEAQLDKSGLPSDRFFAERPEGSVSTLKIQRTQQEDSAVYLCASSFIREDTQYFGPGTRLTVL.

This chain connects TRBV21-1 to TRBJ2-3; TRBD2 reflects the table's D call only, with no check against the DNA. TRBV21-1 is an annotated pseudogene. This CDR3 has 14 amino acids. This CDR3 is CASSKDGGTDTQYF. As DNA, the CDR3 is TGTGCCAGCAGCAAAGATGGAGGGACAGATACGCAGTATTTT.

The chain joins TRBV6-5 to TRBJ2-4; unclear D gene. V was cut by 0 bases and J by 0 bases, with 6 bases left in between. Germline V CDR1 and CDR2: MNHEY, SVGAGI. The CDR3 covers 15 residues. CDR3 nucleotides: TGTGCCAGCAGTTACTCGTTAACAGCCAAAAACATTCAGTACTTC. It encodes CASSYSLTAKNIQYF.

This clone was recorded a few times. The chain couples TRBV10-3 to TRBJ2-1; maybe TRBD2 (6 bases). Trimming shortened V by 8 bases and J by 9 bases, and 23 bases separated the two germline ends. The CDR3 is 15 residues long. In germline, CDR1 is ENHRY, CDR2 SYGVKD. In nucleotides, the CDR3 is TGTGCCATCTTGGCCGGGACTGTATACAATGGTGAGCAGTTCTTC. Encoded protein: CAILAGTVYNGEQFF.